One and the same sample provided the 13 T cell receptor beta chains below, sequenced in a study of cytomegalovirus exposure and HLA in healthy donors. Primers included in the PCR were 60 Vbeta and 13 Jbeta primers. Assay: immunoSEQ multiplex PCR; the TCRdb copy retains only in-frame clones and omits some. The sample gives about 190,000 clones, around 86% of which show up once; over 1% is in the top ten. Sequenced material: PBMCs. All receptors derive from a man aged 25-45 years in good health and CMV-seronegative.

The rearrangement links TRBV28 to TRBJ1-1; a weak D match, TRBD1 (5 bases). The V end lost 7 bases, the J end lost 1 base, and 13 bases lay between the germline ends. The CDR3 spans 14 residues. Germline CDR1 MDHEN, CDR2 SYDVKM. The CDR3 DNA sequence: TGTGCCAGCATATCCAGGGTCGGGAACACTGAAGCTTTCTTT. It translates to CASISRVGNTEAFF.

The V and J genes are TRBV7-2 and TRBJ2-2; tentatively, D is TRBD2 (7 bases). The CDR3 is made up of 16 amino acids. The germline V gene has CDR1 SGHTA and CDR2 FQGNSA. V was pared by 2 bases and J by 6 bases, with 16 bases between. The CDR3 region has the DNA TGTGCCAGCAGCTTATTAGGGGGGGGGTCTCCCGGGGAGCTGTTTTTT. This translates into CASSLLGGGSPGELFF.

This clone was found once. The chain joins TRBV5-8 to TRBJ1-5; 7 positions agree with TRBD1. The junction had 10 bases not matched to a gene; V was cut back by 3 bases and J by 7 bases. The CDR3 sequence is 15 residues long. CDR1 and CDR2 (germline): SGHTS, YDEGEE. CDR3 sequence reads: CASSYDRVGLQPQHF. DNA of the CDR3: TGTGCCAGCAGCTATGACAGGGTCGGATTGCAGCCCCAGCATTTT.

The V and J genes are TRBV28 and TRBJ1-6, with a weak D call TRBD1 (6 bases). Trimming stripped 6 bases from V and 3 bases from J, with 12 bases between. Germline V CDR1 and CDR2: MDHEN, SYDVKM. The CDR3 is 15 residues long. The CDR3 reads CASRLTGIYNSPLHF. CDR3 sequence (DNA): TGTGCCAGCAGACTTACAGGGATCTATAATTCACCCCTCCACTTT.

The rearrangement joins TRBV5-6 to TRBJ1-2, with 12 bases matching TRBD1. Germline CDR1 and CDR2: SGHDT and YYEEEE. J lost 4 bases, V lost 1 base, and 5 bases had no gene match. CDR3 length: 16 amino acids. The CDR3 DNA reads as TGTGCCAGCAGCTTGCCCGGGACAGGGGGCCTCTATGGCTACACCTTC. Translated: CASSLPGTGGLYGYTF.

The rearrangement joins TRBV19 to TRBJ2-7; 11 bases align to TRBD2. In germline, CDR1 is LNHDA, CDR2 SQIVND (reference sequence). The CDR3 covers 18 residues. V was pared by 1 base and J by 2 bases, with 10 bases of the junction left unmatched. The DNA for the CDR3 is TGTGCCAGTAGTATAGGCAGTAGCGGGAGGGCGATAACCTACGAGCAGTACTTC. Amino acid sequence: CASSIGSSGRAITYEQYF.

This rearrangement joins TRBV13 to TRBJ2-4; 8 positions agree with TRBD2. CDR1 is PRHDT, CDR2 FYEKMQ, per germline (reference sequence). The CDR3 totals 14 residues. Trimming cost V 5 bases and J 5 bases; bases outside gene matches: 5. CDR3 region: CASSASGGENIQYF. Written as DNA, the CDR3 is TGTGCCAGCAGCGCGAGCGGGGGAGAAAACATTCAGTACTTC. Using reference TRBV13 and TRBJ2-4 for the parts outside the CDR3, the full variable domain is AAGVIQSPRHLIKEKRETATLKCYPIPRHDTVYWYQQGPGQDPQFLISFYEKMQSDKGSIPDRFSAQQFSDYHSELNMSSLELGDSALYFCASSASGGENIQYFGAGTRLSVL.

This clone was seen only once. This chain uses TRBV7-9 with TRBJ1-5; 8 bases line up with TRBD1. The CDR3 length is 17 residues. Germline values: CDR1 SEHNR, CDR2 FQNEAQ (reference sequence). V was clipped by 5 bases and J by 3 bases; unmatched bases: 12. The CDR3 nucleotides are TGTGCCAGCAGCACTGACAGGGGAGGGGGTTACAATCAGCCCCAGCATTTT. It specifies CASSTDRGGGYNQPQHF.

The chain couples TRBV27 to TRBJ2-7, with unresolved D. Trimming took off 0 bases at V and 2 bases at J, with 14 bases between the two ends. The CDR3 extends over 16 amino acids. CDR1 and CDR2 from the germline V gene are MNHEY and SMNVEV (reference sequence). CDR3 DNA sequence: TGTGCCAGCAGTTTATCCACAGACGTAGTCCCCTACGAGCAGTACTTC. As protein: CASSLSTDVVPYEQYF.

This rearrangement joins TRBV6-1 to TRBJ2-7, with 9 nucleotides matching TRBD1. CDR1 and CDR2 from the germline V gene are MNHNS and SASEGT. The CDR3 is 14 amino acids. Trimming took 10 bases from V and 7 from J; bases not matched to a gene: 14. Written as DNA, the CDR3 is TGTGCCACAACCCGAGGACAGGGGAAAAAGGAGCAGTACTTC. Translating it yields CATTRGQGKKEQYF.

The rearrangement links TRBV28 to TRBJ2-1; 8 bases map to TRBD2. CDR3 length: 15 residues. From germline, CDR1 is MDHEN and CDR2 SYDVKM. The ends lost 6 bases at V and 0 bases at J; junction bases unmatched: 4. The CDR3 region is CASRRTSGSYNEQFF. As DNA, the CDR3 is TGTGCCAGCAGACGAACTAGCGGCTCCTACAATGAGCAGTTCTTC. The variable domain in full, with the rest retrieved from reference TRBV28 and TRBJ2-1, is DVKVTQSSRYLVKRTGEKVFLECVQDMDHENMFWYRQDPGLGLRLIYFSYDVKMKEKGDIPEGYSVSREKKERFSLILESASTNQTSMYLCASRRTSGSYNEQFFGPGTRLTVL.

This clone was seen just once. J is TRBJ2-3 and V is TRBV5-1, with a possible D match to TRBD1 (7 bases). V lost 0 bases to trimming and J lost 4 bases, with 15 bases between them. CDR1 and CDR2 (germline): SGHRS, YFSETQ. This CDR3 region has 16 residues. The CDR3 reads CASSLATGEVADTQYF. The CDR3 bases are TGCGCCAGCAGCTTGGCCACAGGGGAGGTTGCAGATACGCAGTATTTT.

This chain joins TRBV7-9 and TRBJ2-3; 7 bases match TRBD2. V dropped 4 bases and J dropped 1; count of bases not matched to a gene: 5. Germline CDR1 reads SEHNR; CDR2 reads FQNEAQ (reference sequence). The CDR3 is 15 residues long. DNA of the CDR3: TGTGCCAGCAGCTCTCGCGGGGGTCGCACAGATACGCAGTATTTT. It codes for CASSSRGGRTDTQYF.